Following are 22 T cell receptor beta chains from one sample sequenced in a study of radiation and T cells in renal cell carcinoma. TCRdb's copy holds only in-frame clones and misses some; the assay was immunoSEQ multiplex PCR. In the table there are about 59,000 clones, about three quarters of which are singletons. The time point was: baseline pretreatment blood. The treatment denotes: 15 Gy SBRT to primary tumor, nephrectomy 4 weeks later. The source material was blood, sampled from a patient whose treatment included radiotherapy and nephrectomy. The receptors come from a man between 60 and 75 years old with renal cell carcinoma.

This clone was detected only a few times. The CDR3: CATSRDKRTNTEAFF. CDR3 nucleotides: TGTGCCACCAGCAGAGATAAGAGGACGAACACTGAAGCTTTCTTT. The chain couples TRBV15 to TRBJ1-1; D not resolved. This CDR3 is built from 15 residues. Germline CDR1 LNHNV, CDR2 YYDKDF (reference sequence). The V end lost 0 bases, the J end lost 1 base, and 9 bases lay between the germline ends.

This clone has more than one count but fewer than ten. J is TRBJ2-7 and V is TRBV2; D remains unclear. V was clipped by 5 bases and J by 4 bases, with 6 bases between them. Germline V gene lookup returns CDR1 SNHLY and CDR2 FYNNEI. CDR3 length: 11 residues. Here the CDR3 reads CASSQRYEQYV. CDR3 nucleotides: TGTGCCAGCAGTCAAAGGTACGAGCAGTACGTC.

The count of this clone is one. The chain links TRBV21-1 to TRBJ2-7; TRBD1 was called by the table and not checked on the DNA. TRBV21-1 counts as a pseudogene. The CDR3 is made up of 15 amino acids. The CDR3 protein is CASSKGGQGAREQYF. DNA of the CDR3: TGTGCCAGCAGCAAAGGGGGGCAGGGGGCGCGGGAGCAGTACTTC.

The rearrangement uses TRBV19 and TRBJ1-1, with a weak D call TRBD1 (5 bases). Germline assignment: CDR1 LNHDA and CDR2 SQIVND (reference sequence). CDR3 size: 15 residues. The V gene lost 5 bases and the J gene lost 5 bases, with 18 bases spanning the gap. The CDR3 coding sequence is TGTGCCAGTAGTCTCCCCGTTGCAGGGCAAACTGAAGCTTTCTTT. Its protein is CASSLPVAGQTEAFF.

V usage is TRBV4-3 and J usage is TRBJ1-4; no firm D call. V lost 0 bases and J lost 0, with 5 bases in between. There are 15 residues in the CDR3. Germline V CDR1 and CDR2: LGHNA, YSLEER. The CDR3 region has the DNA TGCGCCAGCAGCCAAGAGTGGACAACTAATGAAAAACTGTTTTTT. It is translated as CASSQEWTTNEKLFF.

This clone was detected only once. The chain couples TRBV29-1 to TRBJ2-7; 7 bases agree with TRBD1. After removal of 6 bases from V and 4 bases from J, the junction contained 12 bases not matched to a gene. The germline CDR1 and CDR2 sequences are SQVTM and ANQGSEA. The CDR3 sequence is 14 residues long. DNA for the CDR3: TGCAGCGTCGACAGGGAAGGGTGGGGGTACGAGCAGTACTTC. Amino acid sequence: CSVDREGWGYEQYF.

V gene TRBV29-1 combines with J gene TRBJ2-1, with 10 bases identical to TRBD2. Unmatched junction bases numbered 8, after V lost 4 bases and J lost 8 bases. The CDR3 sequence is 14 residues long. CDR1 is SQVTM and CDR2 is ANQGSEA in the germline V gene. The CDR3 is CSVARASGSDEQFF. The CDR3 nucleotides read TGCAGCGTTGCCCGGGCTAGCGGGAGCGATGAGCAGTTCTTC.

The chain recombines TRBV9 with TRBJ1-1; perhaps TRBD1 as D (6 bases). Germline CDR1 SGDLS, CDR2 YYNGEE. With 0 bases removed from V and 5 bases from J, the gap between germline ends came to 8 bases. This CDR3 region has 13 residues. The CDR3 here is CASSVVQGTEAFF. CDR3 in DNA: TGTGCCAGCAGCGTAGTACAGGGAACTGAAGCTTTCTTT.

The rearrangement uses TRBV11-3 and TRBJ2-7; D gene unclear. CDR3 length: 14 residues. Germline lookup yields CDR1 SGHNT and CDR2 YENEEA. Trimming left V 1 base short and J 7 bases short, with 14 bases between. CDR3 sequence reads: CASSLGATVGEQYF. CDR3 DNA: TGTGCCAGCAGCTTAGGGGCTACCGTGGGGGAGCAGTACTTC. Supplemented by reference TRBV11-3 and TRBJ2-7, the full variable domain reads EAGVVQSPRYKIIEKKQPVAFWCNPISGHNTLYWYLQNLGQGPELLIRYENEEAVDDSQLPKDRFSAERLKGVDSTLKIQPAELGDSAVYLCASSLGATVGEQYFGPGTRLTVT.

The gene calls are TRBV18 and TRBJ1-2; D not certain. The germline V and J ends were trimmed by 0 bases and 1 base, with 12 bases remaining between them. Per germline, CDR1 KGHSH and CDR2 LQKENI. The CDR3 extends over 16 amino acids. In DNA, the CDR3 is TGTGCCAGCTCACCACCGACACGAGACCTTAACTATGGCTACACCTTC. It is translated as CASSPPTRDLNYGYTF. The entire variable domain, with the rest obtained from reference TRBV18 and TRBJ1-2, is as follows: NAGVMQNPRHLVRRRGQEARLRCSPMKGHSHVYWYRQLPEEGLKFMVYLQKENIIDESGMPKERFSAEFPKEGPSILRIQQVVRGDSAAYFCASSPPTRDLNYGYTFGSGTRLTVV.

The DNA of the CDR3 is TGTGCCAGCAGTGACGGCATTGGGCTCAATGAGCAGTTCTTC. It codes for CASSDGIGLNEQFF. The V and J genes are TRBV6-4 and TRBJ2-1; D is unresolved. The germline V gene encodes CDR1 MRHNA and CDR2 SNTAGT. The CDR3 sequence is 14 residues long. V shed 2 bases and J shed 6 bases, with 11 bases lying between them.

V and J are TRBV5-1 and TRBJ2-2, with no clear D. V was cut by 2 bases and J by 5 bases, with 10 bases left in between. Germline V CDR1 and CDR2: SGHRS, YFSETQ. This CDR3 is built from 14 residues. CDR3 loop: CASSFLGRTGELFF. CDR3 DNA: TGCGCCAGCAGCTTCCTAGGTCGGACCGGGGAGCTGTTTTTT.

The chain combines TRBV7-9 with TRBJ1-1, with D unclear. Trimming removed 5 bases at V and 5 bases at J, with 12 bases between. There are 13 residues in the CDR3. Germline-derived CDR1 and CDR2 are SEHNR and FQNEAQ (reference sequence). The CDR3: CASSTWTLTEAFF. The CDR3 region has the DNA TGTGCCAGCAGCACCTGGACGTTGACTGAAGCTTTCTTT. Full variable domain (outside the CDR3, taken from reference TRBV7-9 and TRBJ1-1): DTGVSQNPRHKITKRGQNVTFRCDPISEHNRLYWYRQTLGQGPEFLTYFQNEAQLEKSRLLSDRFSAERPKGSFSTLEIQRTEQGDSAMYLCASSTWTLTEAFFGQGTRLTVV.

CDR3 protein: CASSLDVSGEYGYTF. In DNA form, the CDR3 reads TGCGCCAGCAGCTTGGACGTCAGCGGGGAGTATGGCTACACCTTC. The chain is built from TRBV5-1 and TRBJ1-2; D remains ambiguous. Trimming stripped 0 bases from V and 5 bases from J, with 14 bases between. Germline-derived CDR1 and CDR2 are SGHRS and YFSETQ. There are 15 residues in the CDR3.

V and J are TRBV28 and TRBJ2-6; D is unclear. V was cut by 7 bases and J by 4 bases, with 8 bases left in between. Germline V gene data show CDR1 as MDHEN and CDR2 as SYDVKM. The CDR3 sequence is 13 residues long. For the CDR3, the DNA is TGTGCCAGCACGTGGACCGGGGCCAACGTCCTGACTTTC. Protein product: CASTWTGANVLTF. Supplemented by reference TRBV28 and TRBJ2-6, the full variable domain reads DVKVTQSSRYLVKRTGEKVFLECVQDMDHENMFWYRQDPGLGLRLIYFSYDVKMKEKGDIPEGYSVSREKKERFSLILESASTNQTSMYLCASTWTGANVLTFGAGSRLTVL.

The chain couples TRBV4-3 to TRBJ1-5, with D uncertain. The CDR3 contains 13 residues. CDR1 is LGHNA and CDR2 is YSLEER in the germline V gene. V was clipped by 0 bases and J by 6 bases, with 6 bases between them. CDR3 region: CASSQDPLQPQHF. The DNA for the CDR3 is TGCGCCAGCAGCCAAGATCCCCTTCAGCCCCAGCATTTT.

The rearrangement joins TRBV7-3 to TRBJ2-5; a weak D match, TRBD2 (5 bases). The CDR3 has 15 amino acids. Trimming left V 5 bases short and J 1 base short, with 14 bases between. Germline V gene data show CDR1 as SGHTA and CDR2 as FQGTGA. The CDR3 sequence: CASSPTPGFQETQYF. In DNA form, the CDR3 reads TGTGCCAGCAGCCCCACCCCGGGATTCCAAGAGACCCAGTACTTC.

The rearrangement joins TRBV29-1 to TRBJ2-2; TRBD2 matches at 10 bases. Germline V gene sequence: CDR1 SQVTM, CDR2 ANQGSEA. The CDR3 contains 13 residues. V trimming: 5 bases; J trimming: 6 bases; junction bases outside the gene matches: 3. The CDR3 DNA is TGCAGCGTTAAGCGGGGGGGCGCCGGGGAGCTGTTTTTT. Its protein product is CSVKRGGAGELFF.

The J gene is TRBJ2-7, the V gene TRBV7-9, with TRBD2 matching 10 bases. The ends lost 3 bases at V and 5 bases at J; junction bases unmatched: 7. The CDR3 runs to 15 residues. Germline loops: CDR1 SEHNR, CDR2 FQNEAQ (reference sequence). DNA of the CDR3: TGTGCCAGCAGCTTGGGTAGCGGGGGGATCGACGAGCAGTACTTC. Translation: CASSLGSGGIDEQYF.

This rearrangement joins TRBV6-5 to TRBJ1-4; unclear D gene. This CDR3 spans 14 amino acids. Trimming took off 8 bases at V and 0 bases at J, with 10 bases between the two ends. The V gene's germline CDR1 is MNHEY and CDR2 SVGAGI. In DNA, the CDR3 is TGTGCCAGCGGCCTCAGGTCAACTAATGAAAAACTGTTTTTT. Translating gives CASGLRSTNEKLFF.

This chain joins TRBV10-2 and TRBJ1-5, with 10 bases aligning to TRBD1. With V trimmed by 7 bases and J by 2 bases, 14 bases remained unmatched. Germline V gives CDR1 WSHSY, CDR2 SAAADI. The CDR3 is 18 amino acids. The CDR3 region has the DNA TGCGCCAGCACCTCCCTCGGGACAGGGGACATGGGCAATCAGCCCCAGCATTTT. Encoded protein: CASTSLGTGDMGNQPQHF.

The chain is built from TRBV6-1 and TRBJ2-2, with TRBD1 matching 8 bases. The CDR3 contains 15 residues. Per the germline V gene, CDR1 is MNHNS and CDR2 is SASEGT. Trimming at V came to 4 bases and at J to 5 bases, leaving 6 bases not matched to a gene. The CDR3 coding sequence is TGTGCCAGCAGTGCCGACAGGGGTCGGACCGGGGAGCTGTTTTTT. Translated, it gives CASSADRGRTGELFF.